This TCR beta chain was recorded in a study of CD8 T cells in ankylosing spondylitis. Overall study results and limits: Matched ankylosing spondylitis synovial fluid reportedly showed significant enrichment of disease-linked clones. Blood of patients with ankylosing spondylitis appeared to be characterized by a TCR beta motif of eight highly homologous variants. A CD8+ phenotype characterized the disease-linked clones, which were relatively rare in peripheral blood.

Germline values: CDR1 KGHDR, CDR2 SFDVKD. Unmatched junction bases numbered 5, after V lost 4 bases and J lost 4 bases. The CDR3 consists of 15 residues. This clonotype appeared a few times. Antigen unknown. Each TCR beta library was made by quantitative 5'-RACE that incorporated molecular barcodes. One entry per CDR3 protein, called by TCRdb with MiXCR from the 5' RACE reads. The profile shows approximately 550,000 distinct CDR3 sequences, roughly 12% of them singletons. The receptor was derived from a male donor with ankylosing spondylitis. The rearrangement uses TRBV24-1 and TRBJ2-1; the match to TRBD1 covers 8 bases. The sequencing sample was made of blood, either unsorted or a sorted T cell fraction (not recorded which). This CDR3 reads CATSDSGQEYNEQFF. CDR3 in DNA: TGTGCCACCAGTGACTCGGGACAGGAGTACAATGAGCAGTTCTTC.